These 18 T cell receptor beta chains were all obtained from the same sample, sequenced in a study of CD8 T cells in Susac syndrome. Reverse transcription of roughly 0.5 to 1 ug RNA was carried out with random hexamers. MiXCR was run by TCRdb on the immunoSEQ multiplex PCR reads, yielding one entry per CDR3 protein. The sample contains a few hundred thousand distinct CDR3 sequences, 94% of which appear only once. The sequenced sample consisted of CD4+ T cells from PBMCs. These receptors all come from a human donor with Susac syndrome.

This chain uses TRBV7-8 with TRBJ1-5; 10 nucleotides agree with TRBD1. This CDR3 comprises 15 residues. The trim removed 5 bases at V and 4 bases at J, leaving 5 bases unmatched. The germline CDR1 and CDR2 sequences are SGHVS and FQNEAQ. For the CDR3, the DNA is TGTGCCAGCAGCCCGGACAGGGGGTTTAATCAGCCCCAGCATTTT. Translating it yields CASSPDRGFNQPQHF.

This rearrangement joins TRBV9 to TRBJ1-6; D might be TRBD1 (5 bases). This CDR3 region has 15 residues. V gave up 0 bases and J gave up 7 bases, with 11 bases separating them. Per germline, CDR1 SGDLS and CDR2 YYNGEE. The CDR3 DNA is TGTGCCAGCAGCGTAGGTCCAGGGTGGAATTCACCCCTCCACTTT. The encoded protein is CASSVGPGWNSPLHF.

The chain carries TRBV5-4 and TRBJ2-7, with 7 bases matching TRBD1. Germline CDR1 and CDR2: SGHNT and YYREEE (reference sequence). This CDR3 region has 14 residues. V lost 1 base to trimming and J lost 2 bases; unmatched junction nucleotides: 3. The CDR3 spells CASSLYGQAYEQYF. As DNA, the CDR3 is TGTGCCAGCAGCTTGTACGGACAGGCCTACGAGCAGTACTTC. Using reference TRBV5-4 and TRBJ2-7 for the parts outside the CDR3, the full variable domain is ETGVTQSPTHLIKTRGQQVTLRCSSQSGHNTVSWYQQALGQGPQFIFQYYREEENGRGNFPPRFSGLQFPNYSSELNVNALELDDSALYLCASSLYGQAYEQYFGPGTRLTVT.

In this sample, this clonotype turned up a few times. A junction boundary mismatches the germline segment, possibly from a read error. J is TRBJ2-1 and V is TRBV7-7; TRBD1 matches at 7 bases. Per the germline V gene, CDR1 is SSHAT and CDR2 is FNYEAQ (reference sequence). The CDR3 contains 13 residues. The CDR3 sequence: CASSRDSNNEQFF. The CDR3 DNA is TGTGCTAGCAGCCGGGACAGCAACAATGAGCAGTTCTTC.

The chain recombines TRBV10-3 with TRBJ2-3; TRBD2 is a possible D gene (5 bases). There are 17 residues in the CDR3. Germline V gene sequence: CDR1 ENHRY, CDR2 SYGVKD. The V and J ends lost 0 bases and 1 base respectively, with 14 bases between them. The chain's CDR3 is CAISESWGGRGTDTQYF. CDR3 in DNA: TGTGCCATCAGTGAGTCGTGGGGTGGGAGAGGCACAGATACGCAGTATTTT.

The chain joins TRBV6-5 to TRBJ1-5; 7 bases are a match to TRBD1. The germline gives CDR1 MNHEY, CDR2 SVGAGI. V dropped 6 bases and J dropped 3; count of bases not matched to a gene: 5. This CDR3 spans 14 amino acids. Written as DNA, the CDR3 is TGTGCCAGCAGACGACAGGGAATCAATCAGCCCCAGCATTTT. This encodes CASRRQGINQPQHF.

The chain combines TRBV7-9 with TRBJ1-3, with TRBD1 identical over 7 bases. Per germline, CDR1 SEHNR and CDR2 FQNEAQ (reference sequence). The J segment lost 0 bases and the V segment lost 0 bases, leaving 8 bases of the junction unmatched. The CDR3 is 18 residues long. CDR3 residues: CASSLARGQAHSGNTIYF. In nucleotides, the CDR3 is TGTGCCAGCAGCTTAGCCCGCGGACAGGCCCACTCTGGAAACACCATATATTTT.

This chain connects TRBV5-6 to TRBJ2-5; D might be TRBD2 (5 bases). The CDR3 extends over 14 amino acids. Germline V gene data show CDR1 as SGHDT and CDR2 as YYEEEE. The V gene lost 1 base and the J gene lost 2 bases, with 9 bases spanning the gap. CDR3 nucleotide sequence: TGTGCCAGCAGCTTGCAAGCGGTTCAAGAGACCCAGTACTTC. This sequence encodes CASSLQAVQETQYF.

The V and J genes are TRBV5-7 and TRBJ2-5, with D tentatively TRBD1 (5 bases). TRBV5-7 belongs to the ORF category, with a function that is uncertain. The CDR3 is made up of 14 amino acids. V was clipped by 4 bases and J by 5 bases, with 15 bases between them. The CDR3 protein is CASSLKTVGETQYF. The CDR3, as DNA: TGTGCCAGCAGCCTGAAGACAGTTGGCGAGACCCAGTACTTC.

This chain uses TRBV20-1 with TRBJ2-5; D may be TRBD2 (6 bases). The CDR3 is 14 amino acids. Between the trimmed V and J ends, which lost 6 bases and 5 bases, there was a span of 19 bases. Germline V gene data show CDR1 as DFQATT and CDR2 as SNEGSKA (reference sequence). CDR3 loop: CSALAGQAVETQYF. The CDR3 coding sequence is TGCAGTGCGCTGGCGGGGCAAGCAGTTGAGACCCAGTACTTC.

V gene TRBV11-3 combines with J gene TRBJ1-2; D might be TRBD1 (6 bases). This CDR3 contains 15 residues. Germline CDR1 reads SGHNT; CDR2 reads YENEEA. The germline V and J ends were trimmed by 1 base and 7 bases, with 16 bases remaining between them. CDR3 in amino acids: CASSLAPPGASGYTF. Here the CDR3 DNA reads TGTGCCAGCAGCTTAGCACCACCAGGGGCGAGTGGCTACACCTTC.

The J gene is TRBJ2-4, the V gene TRBV6-5; 7 positions match TRBD2. The V and J ends lost 4 bases and 6 bases, in that order; junction bases with no gene match: 6. Per germline, CDR1 MNHEY and CDR2 SVGAGI. The CDR3 length is 14 residues. CDR3 sequence reads: CASSSGEGRNIQYF. The CDR3 DNA is TGTGCCAGCAGTTCGGGGGAGGGGAGAAACATTCAGTACTTC.

The chain has TRBV4-3 and TRBJ1-2; TRBD1 matches 7 bases. Trimming removed 3 bases from V and 5 bases from J; junction bases left unmatched: 3. Germline V gene sequence: CDR1 LGHNA, CDR2 YSLEER. The CDR3 consists of 13 residues. The CDR3 DNA sequence: TGCGCCAGCAGCCACAGGGGGGGTTATGGCTACACCTTC. The encoded protein is CASSHRGGYGYTF.

The CDR3 DNA is TGTGCCAGCAGCCCAGGGAAGAGGGGGACCCAGTACTTC. Its translation: CASSPGKRGTQYF. The gene calls are TRBV7-2 and TRBJ2-5, with D perhaps assigned TRBD1 or TRBD2 (5 bases each). V lost 5 bases to trimming and J lost 7 bases, with 14 bases between them. The CDR3 consists of 13 residues. CDR1 is SGHTA and CDR2 is FQGNSA in the germline V gene.

The chain combines TRBV7-2 with TRBJ1-2; the D gene is possibly TRBD1 (5 bases). Trimming removed 5 bases at V and 7 bases at J, with 17 bases between. Germline CDR1 SGHTA, CDR2 FQGNSA. The CDR3 spans 14 residues. CDR3 in amino acids: CASSPFGGGGGYTF. The CDR3 DNA is TGTGCCAGCAGCCCTTTCGGGGGAGGCGGTGGCTACACCTTC.

The chain employs TRBV3-1 and TRBJ1-6; the D gene is possibly TRBD1 (6 bases). The CDR3 is 15 residues long. The V and J ends lost 4 bases and 10 bases respectively, with 17 bases between them. Germline lookup yields CDR1 LGHDT and CDR2 YNNKEL (reference sequence). CDR3 bases: TGTGCCAGCAGCCGGAACAGGGCATCAGGATCACCCCTCCACTTT. Its translation: CASSRNRASGSPLHF.

V and J are TRBV9 and TRBJ1-1, with 8 bases fitting TRBD1. Trimming took 4 bases from V and 2 from J; bases not matched to a gene: 7. This CDR3 has 15 amino acids. In germline, CDR1 is SGDLS, CDR2 YYNGEE. DNA for the CDR3: TGTGCCAGCAGCATAACAGGGGGTAGCAACACTGAAGCTTTCTTT. Its protein is CASSITGGSNTEAFF.

The chain employs TRBV30 and TRBJ2-1; 8 nucleotides line up with TRBD2. Germline-derived CDR1 and CDR2 are GTSNPN and SVGIG (reference sequence). V shed 1 base, J shed 10 bases, and the junction held 6 bases outside the gene matches. The CDR3 covers 13 residues. CDR3 DNA: TGTGCCTGGAGTGGCCGTCGGGAGGGGGAGCAGTTCTTC. It specifies CAWSGRREGEQFF.